This T cell receptor (beta chain) was documented in a study of graft-versus-host responses after intestinal transplantation. Turning to the study itself: Recipients were given multivisceral, liver-intestinal, or isolated intestinal transplants. Points from the study as a whole: In patients with graft-donor T cell macrochimerism, allograft graft-versus-host to host-versus-graft clonal ratios were high. Recipient bone marrow held GvH clones, some seen earlier in ileum or blood.

For this clone: Its antigen remains unknown.

TCRdb's copy holds only in-frame clones and misses some; the assay was immunoSEQ multiplex PCR. The top ten hold approximately 0.34% of the sample, which has some 79,000 clones, roughly nine tenths seen once. CDR1 and CDR2 (germline): SGHVS, FQNEAQ. The CDR3 covers 14 residues. V trimming: 3 bases; J trimming: 3 bases; junction bases outside the gene matches: 4. The source of this sequence is a human donor who received an intestinal transplant. J is TRBJ2-7 and V is TRBV7-8; 8 positions match TRBD1. The material was unstimulated CD4+ T cells sorted from spleen or lymph node cells, obtained before intestinal transplant. The CDR3 DNA is TGTGCCAGCAGCTTGGCGACAGGGGACTACGAGCAGTACTTC. This translates into CASSLATGDYEQYF.